Listed below are T cell receptor beta chains from one sample, sequenced in a study of early T cells in non-severe SARS-CoV-2 infection. Each CDR3 protein gets one entry after TCRdb re-called the 5' RACE reads with MiXCR. Of around 60,000 distinct CDR3 sequences in the sample, around 20% were seen once. Sample: whole blood, taken at baseline. The source is an adult who was a healthcare worker with PCR-confirmed SARS-CoV-2 infection or an uninfected control (not recorded which). The CDR3 runs from the conserved cysteine through the conserved F or W. The D gene is left open where the match is weak. Only part of the rows carry a size: once, few, many, or a class if the clone is expanded.

clone size: once
J gene: TRBJ1-6
V gene: TRBV7-2
D gene: TRBD1
CDR3 DNA: TGTGCCAGCAGCTTAGGTTCAGGGGGTTCACCCCTCCACTTT
CDR3 protein: CASSLGSGGSPLHF

clone size: .
J gene: TRBJ2-1
V gene: TRBV12-3/TRBV12-4
D gene: .
CDR3 DNA: TGTGCCAGCAGTTTAAGTCGCCAAGGGGAGCAGTTCTTC
CDR3 protein: CASSLSRQGEQFF

clone size: .
J gene: TRBJ1-2
V gene: TRBV20-1
D gene: .
CDR3 DNA: TGCAGTGCTAGATCTGGGTTAAACTATGGCTACACCTTC
CDR3 protein: CSARSGLNYGYTF

clone size: few
J gene: TRBJ2-1
V gene: TRBV5-1
D gene: .
CDR3 DNA: TGCGCCAGCAGCTTCTTCGACGCTACCTACAATGAGCAGTTCTTC
CDR3 protein: CASSFFDATYNEQFF

clone size: .
J gene: TRBJ2-7
V gene: TRBV12-3/TRBV12-4
D gene: TRBD1
CDR3 DNA: TGTGCCAGCAGTACCGGGACAGTCTCCTACGAGCAGTACTTC
CDR3 protein: CASSTGTVSYEQYF

clone size: many
J gene: TRBJ2-3
V gene: TRBV12-3/TRBV12-4
D gene: TRBD2
CDR3 DNA: TGTGCCAGCAGTCCGACTAGCGGGGGGTTAGATACGCAGTATTTT
CDR3 protein: CASSPTSGGLDTQYF

clone size: .
J gene: TRBJ2-1
V gene: TRBV7-9
D gene: TRBD1
CDR3 DNA: TGTGCCAGCAGCCCGGGACAGGGAGACAATGAGCAGTTCTTC
CDR3 protein: CASSPGQGDNEQFF

clone size: .
J gene: TRBJ2-5
V gene: TRBV13
D gene: .
CDR3 DNA: TGTGCCAGCAGCTTCCCCTCTGGAGGATTAGAGACCCAGTACTTC
CDR3 protein: CASSFPSGGLETQYF

clone size: few
J gene: TRBJ1-2
V gene: TRBV7-8
D gene: .
CDR3 DNA: TGTGCCAGCAGCTTATATCAGAACTATGGCTACACCTTC
CDR3 protein: CASSLYQNYGYTF

clone size: .
J gene: TRBJ2-3
V gene: TRBV3-1
D gene: .
CDR3 DNA: TGTGCCAGCAGTCACGGAACAGCTAGCACAGATACGCAGTATTTT
CDR3 protein: CASSHGTASTDTQYF

clone size: .
J gene: TRBJ1-1
V gene: TRBV29-1
D gene: .
CDR3 DNA: TGCAGCGCGTGGACCGCCGAGGCTGAAGCTTTCTTT
CDR3 protein: CSAWTAEAEAFF

clone size: many
J gene: TRBJ1-2
V gene: TRBV29-1
D gene: .
CDR3 DNA: TGCAGCGTTGTGGGTGACCATGGATACACCTTC
CDR3 protein: CSVVGDHGYTF

clone size: many
J gene: TRBJ2-2
V gene: TRBV20-1
D gene: TRBD2
CDR3 DNA: TGCAGTGCACTAGCTAGCGGGGACAACACCGGGGAGCTGTTTTTT
CDR3 protein: CSALASGDNTGELFF

clone size: .
J gene: TRBJ2-3
V gene: TRBV12-3/TRBV12-4
D gene: TRBD2
CDR3 DNA: TGTGCCAGCAGTTCGGGGGGGTGGGATACGCAGTATTTT
CDR3 protein: CASSSGGWDTQYF

clone size: few
J gene: TRBJ2-2
V gene: TRBV6-6
D gene: .
CDR3 DNA: TGTGCCAGCAGTTACCCCAAGGGGGACACCGGGGAGCTGTTTTTT
CDR3 protein: CASSYPKGDTGELFF

clone size: .
J gene: TRBJ2-1
V gene: TRBV13
D gene: TRBD2
CDR3 DNA: TGTGCCTGCACCAATCGGGGGGGCCCCTCCTACAATGAGCAGTTCTTC
CDR3 protein: CACTNRGGPSYNEQFF

clone size: .
J gene: TRBJ2-3
V gene: TRBV12-3/TRBV12-4
D gene: .
CDR3 DNA: TGTGCCAGCACCTTGGCAGGGCAAGATACGCAGTATTTT
CDR3 protein: CASTLAGQDTQYF

clone size: .
J gene: TRBJ2-6
V gene: TRBV27
D gene: .
CDR3 DNA: TGTGCCAGCAGTTTCGGGACGTCTGGGGCCAACGTCCTGACTTTC
CDR3 protein: CASSFGTSGANVLTF

clone size: .
J gene: TRBJ2-1
V gene: TRBV29-1
D gene: TRBD2
CDR3 DNA: TGCAGCGTTGAGCCTAGCGGGGTCAATGAGCAGTTCTTC
CDR3 protein: CSVEPSGVNEQFF

clone size: .
J gene: TRBJ1-1
V gene: TRBV12-2
D gene: .
CDR3 DNA: TGTGCAAGTCGCTTAACAGGACCCACAGGTTTAAAGGCTTTCTTT
CDR3 protein: CASRLTGPTGLKAFF